The rows below give T cell receptor beta chains drawn from one sample of a study of vaccination and CD4 T cells after COVID-19. From the PCR reads, TCRdb called clonotypes with MiXCR, one entry per CDR3 protein. Here the sample spans around 7,800 distinct CDR3 sequences, more than 35% being singletons. Their recognized antigens are unknown. The source material was CD4+ T cells from blood, cultured in vitro. The source is a human donor in good health. Each CDR3 is given without its conserved first and last residue. The D gene is left open where the match is weak. The size entry is marked missing in some rows and otherwise reads once, few, many or a size class.

TRBD2	.	TRBV7-9	TRBJ2-1	ASSSEGLAGGTEQF
.	few	TRBV10-3	TRBJ1-2	AISESEGYGYT
.	.	TRBV7-2	TRBJ1-6	ASSLKMDYSPLH
.	few	TRBV20-1	TRBJ1-3	SARDLESGNTIY
TRBD2	few	TRBV7-9	TRBJ2-4	ASSLGLAVAKNIQY
.	few	TRBV6-1	TRBJ1-6	ASSRRTANNSPLH
.	.	TRBV6-1	TRBJ1-2	ASTQGGSYGYT
.	few	TRBV10-1	TRBJ1-1	ASSEGKGRAF
TRBD1	.	TRBV19	TRBJ1-5	ASSIGVQGAISQPQH
.	.	TRBV6-5	TRBJ2-1	ASSYAGLGTSNEQF
TRBD2	once	TRBV27	TRBJ2-7	ASSVSGSSYEQY
.	.	TRBV11-2	TRBJ2-2	ASSPGGGRATGELF
.	.	TRBV20-1	TRBJ1-5	QQVLSQYSNQPQH
.	.	TRBV7-8	TRBJ1-1	ASSLAMGENTEAF
.	.	TRBV15	TRBJ1-2	ATSREGQSANYGYT
TRBD2	.	TRBV10-3	TRBJ2-2	AISGLAVNTGELF
.	.	TRBV2	TRBJ1-2	ASRAINYGYT
TRBD1	.	TRBV28	TRBJ1-1	ASGQTGAFLGTEAF
TRBD1	.	TRBV20-1	TRBJ2-2	SANTGARTGELF
.	few	TRBV19	TRBJ1-2	ASSDRLGPGYGYT
.	.	TRBV4-3	TRBJ1-2	ASSQDRPTNYGYT
.	.	TRBV9	TRBJ1-5	ASSVAGMEPQH
TRBD1	few	TRBV7-9	TRBJ2-6	ASSLEGARGANVLT
.	few	TRBV19	TRBJ2-2	ASSLPGGGTGELF
TRBD1	large	TRBV11-2	TRBJ1-2	AVWDREVGGYT
.	.	TRBV2	TRBJ2-3	ASGPRDYRVRPY
TRBD2	few	TRBV27	TRBJ2-5	ASSTTWLAGAETQY
.	.	TRBV28	TRBJ2-5	ASSLGGLRGTQY
.	.	TRBV5-6	TRBJ2-3	ASSLPADTQY
.	.	TRBV6-4	TRBJ1-2	ATHAGLGGYT
.	few	TRBV6-5	TRBJ1-2	ASSYSNRVTNSYGYT
.	.	TRBV4-3	TRBJ1-1	ASSLETNTEAF
TRBD1	.	TRBV6-5	TRBJ2-2	ASSFGQGNTGELF
.	.	TRBV14	TRBJ2-7	ASSQAPGRRGDQY
TRBD1	.	TRBV20-1	TRBJ1-5	SATGDSSNQPQH
.	.	TRBV20-1	TRBJ1-3	SARDFNRATGNTIY
.	.	TRBV19	TRBJ1-5	ADPGRSSQSAPA
.	.	TRBV27	TRBJ1-4	ASNLSWRGKEKLF
TRBD2	.	TRBV2	TRBJ2-3	ASSVSSGKKDTQY
TRBD1	.	TRBV30	TRBJ1-5	AWSHDRGYQPQH
.	.	TRBV12-2	TRBJ2-7	APNTGCSYEQY
.	.	TRBV11-3	TRBJ2-1	ASSSQASCYNEQF
TRBD1	.	TRBV18	TRBJ2-3	ASTDRVGDTQY
TRBD1	few	TRBV24-1	TRBJ2-3	ATSTTTGTASTDTQY
TRBD1	.	TRBV19	TRBJ2-7	ASSKPAGGISTYEQY